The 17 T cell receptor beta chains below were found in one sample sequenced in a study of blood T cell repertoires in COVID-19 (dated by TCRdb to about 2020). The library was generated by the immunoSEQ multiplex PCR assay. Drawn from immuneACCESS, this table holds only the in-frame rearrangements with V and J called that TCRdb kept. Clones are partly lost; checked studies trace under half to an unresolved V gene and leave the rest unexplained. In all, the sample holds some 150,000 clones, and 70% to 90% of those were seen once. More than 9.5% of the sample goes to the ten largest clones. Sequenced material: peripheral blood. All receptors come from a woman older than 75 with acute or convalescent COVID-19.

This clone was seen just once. CDR3 protein: CASSIQGGSSQPQHF. The CDR3 coding sequence is TGTGCCAGTAGTATTCAGGGAGGTTCGAGTCAGCCCCAGCATTTT. The chain has TRBV19 and TRBJ1-5, with D perhaps TRBD1 (5 bases). The CDR3 contains 15 residues. V was cut by 3 bases and J by 6 bases, with 15 bases left in between. The V gene's germline CDR1 is LNHDA and CDR2 SQIVND (reference sequence).

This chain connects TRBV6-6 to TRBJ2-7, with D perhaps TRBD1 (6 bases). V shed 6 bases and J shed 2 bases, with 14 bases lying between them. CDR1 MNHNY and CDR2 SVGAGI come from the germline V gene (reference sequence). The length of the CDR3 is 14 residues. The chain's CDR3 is CASRGTPNTYEQYF. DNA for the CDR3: TGTGCCAGCAGAGGGACACCCAATACCTACGAGCAGTACTTC.

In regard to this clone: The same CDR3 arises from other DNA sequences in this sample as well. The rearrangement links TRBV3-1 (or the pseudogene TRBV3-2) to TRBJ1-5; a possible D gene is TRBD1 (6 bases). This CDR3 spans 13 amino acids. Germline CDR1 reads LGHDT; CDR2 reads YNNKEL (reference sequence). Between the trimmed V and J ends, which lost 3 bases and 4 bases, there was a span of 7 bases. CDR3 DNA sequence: TGTGCCAGCAGCCAGCAGGGGAATCAGCCCCAGCATTTT. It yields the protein CASSQQGNQPQHF.

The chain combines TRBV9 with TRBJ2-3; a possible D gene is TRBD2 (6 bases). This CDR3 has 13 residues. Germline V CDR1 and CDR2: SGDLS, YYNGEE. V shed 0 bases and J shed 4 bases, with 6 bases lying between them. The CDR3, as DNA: TGTGCCAGCAGCGTAGGGGGGGCAGATACGCAGTATTTT. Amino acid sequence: CASSVGGADTQYF.

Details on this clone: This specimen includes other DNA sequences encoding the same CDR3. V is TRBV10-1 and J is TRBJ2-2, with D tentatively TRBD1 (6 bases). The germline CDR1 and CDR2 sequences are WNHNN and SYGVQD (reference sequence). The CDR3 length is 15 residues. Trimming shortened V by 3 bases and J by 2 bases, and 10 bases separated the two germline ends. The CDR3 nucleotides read TGCGCCAGCAGTGAAAGCAGGGGAAACACCGGGGAGCTGTTTTTT. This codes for CASSESRGNTGELFF.

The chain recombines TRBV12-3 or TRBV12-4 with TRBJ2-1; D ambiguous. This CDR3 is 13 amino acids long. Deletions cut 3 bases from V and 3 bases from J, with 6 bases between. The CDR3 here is CASSFSSYNEQFF. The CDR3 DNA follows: TGTGCCAGCAGTTTTAGTAGCTACAATGAGCAGTTCTTC.

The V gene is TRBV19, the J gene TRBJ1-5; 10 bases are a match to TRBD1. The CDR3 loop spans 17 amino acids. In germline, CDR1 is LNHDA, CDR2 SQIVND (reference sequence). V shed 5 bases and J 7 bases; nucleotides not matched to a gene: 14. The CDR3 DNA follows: TGTGCCAGTAGTGCCCCTCCCGGGACAGGGGTAGGGCAGCCCCAGCATTTT. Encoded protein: CASSAPPGTGVGQPQHF.

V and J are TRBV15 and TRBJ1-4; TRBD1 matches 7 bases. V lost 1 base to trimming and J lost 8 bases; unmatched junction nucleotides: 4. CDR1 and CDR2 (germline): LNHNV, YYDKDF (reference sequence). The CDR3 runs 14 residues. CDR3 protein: CATSRGQQGEKLFF. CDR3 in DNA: TGTGCCACCAGCAGAGGACAACAGGGGGAAAAACTGTTTTTT.

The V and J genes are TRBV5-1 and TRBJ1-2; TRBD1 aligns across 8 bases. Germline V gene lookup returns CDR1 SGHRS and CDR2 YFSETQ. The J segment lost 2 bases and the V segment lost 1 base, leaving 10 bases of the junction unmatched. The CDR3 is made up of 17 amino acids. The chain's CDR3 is CASSLTGTGAGNYGYTF. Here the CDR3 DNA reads TGCGCCAGCAGCTTGACCGGGACAGGAGCGGGGAACTATGGCTACACCTTC.

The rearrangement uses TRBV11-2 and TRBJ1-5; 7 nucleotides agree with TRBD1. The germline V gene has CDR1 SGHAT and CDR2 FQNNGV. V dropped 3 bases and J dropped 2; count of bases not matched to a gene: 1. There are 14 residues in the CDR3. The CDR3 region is CASSFGTGNQPQHF. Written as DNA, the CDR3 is TGTGCCAGCAGCTTCGGGACAGGCAATCAGCCCCAGCATTTT.

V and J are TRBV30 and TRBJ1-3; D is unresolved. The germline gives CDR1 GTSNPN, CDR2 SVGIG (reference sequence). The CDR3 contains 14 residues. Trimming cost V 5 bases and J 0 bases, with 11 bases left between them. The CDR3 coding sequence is TGTGCCTGGGCCGGGTTAACCTCTGGAAACACCATATATTTT. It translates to CAWAGLTSGNTIYF.

In nucleotides, the CDR3 is TGTGCCAGCAGCCTTAGCGGGGGGGCGTCCTACAATGAGCAGTTCTTC. Its protein product is CASSLSGGASYNEQFF. The chain couples TRBV7-3 to TRBJ2-1; 11 bases agree with TRBD2. With 5 bases clipped from V and 1 base from J, the junction kept 4 bases outside the gene matches. Germline-derived CDR1 and CDR2 are SGHTA and FQGTGA. The CDR3 has 16 residues.

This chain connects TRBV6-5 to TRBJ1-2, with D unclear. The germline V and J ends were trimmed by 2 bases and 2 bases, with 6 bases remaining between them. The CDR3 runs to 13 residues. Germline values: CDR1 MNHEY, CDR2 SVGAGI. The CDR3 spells CASSYAANYGYTF. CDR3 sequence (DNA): TGTGCCAGCAGTTACGCGGCCAACTATGGCTACACCTTC.

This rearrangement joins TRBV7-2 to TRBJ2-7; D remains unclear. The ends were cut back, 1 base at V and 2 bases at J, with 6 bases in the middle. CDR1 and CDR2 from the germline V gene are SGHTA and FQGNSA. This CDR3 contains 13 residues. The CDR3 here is CASSLVLAYEQYF. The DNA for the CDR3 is TGTGCCAGCAGCTTAGTGCTAGCCTACGAGCAGTACTTC.

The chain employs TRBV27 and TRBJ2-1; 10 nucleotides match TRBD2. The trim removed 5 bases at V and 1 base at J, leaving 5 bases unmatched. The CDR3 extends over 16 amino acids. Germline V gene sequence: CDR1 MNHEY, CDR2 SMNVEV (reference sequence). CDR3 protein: CASSTSSGGSYNEQFF. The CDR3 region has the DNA TGTGCCAGCAGTACCTCTAGCGGGGGTTCCTACAATGAGCAGTTCTTC.

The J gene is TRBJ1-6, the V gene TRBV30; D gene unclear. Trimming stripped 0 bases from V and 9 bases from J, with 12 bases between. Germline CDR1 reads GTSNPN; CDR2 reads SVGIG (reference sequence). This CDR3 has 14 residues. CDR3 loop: CAWSVRRSSSPLHF. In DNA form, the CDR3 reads TGTGCCTGGAGTGTACGGCGGAGTTCTTCACCCCTCCACTTT.

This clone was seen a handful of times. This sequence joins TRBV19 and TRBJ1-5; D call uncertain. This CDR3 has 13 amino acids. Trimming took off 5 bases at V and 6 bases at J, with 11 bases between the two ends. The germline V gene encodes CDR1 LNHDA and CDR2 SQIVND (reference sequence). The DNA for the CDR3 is TGTGCCAGTAGTCCCAACGGGGTTCAGCCCCAGCATTTT. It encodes CASSPNGVQPQHF.